A selection of T cell receptor beta chains follows, all from one sample in a study of shared clonotypes between healthy human individuals. Assay: immunoSEQ multiplex PCR; the TCRdb copy retains only in-frame clones and omits some. The sample lists around 2.1 million clones, approximately 96% occurring once. Sequencing was performed on naive CD4+ T cells sorted from blood. Receptors originate from a young man in good health. CDR3s include the opening cysteine and the closing phenylalanine or tryptophan. The D gene is left open where the match is weak. Size tells how often a clone was seen (once, few, many) or the class of an expanded clone, and some rows leave it out.

>TRBD1|once|TRBJ2-2|TRBV28
TGTGCCAGCAGTTATCCACCCCCCGGGACAGGGAACACCGGGGAGCTGTTTTTT
CASSYPPPGTGNTGELFF
>NA|NA|TRBJ2-3|TRBV5-1
TGCGCCAGCAGCTTGGCCTTAAGCGGGAGCACAGATACGCAGTATTTT
CASSLALSGSTDTQYF
>TRBD2|NA|TRBJ2-2|TRBV5-4
TGTGCCAGCAGCTACGGACTAGCGGGAGGCGGGACCGGGGAGCTGTTTTTT
CASSYGLAGGGTGELFF
>NA|NA|TRBJ1-2|TRBV20-1
TGCAGTGCTAGAGTCAGGGATGGCTACACCTTC
CSARVRDGYTF
>NA|NA|TRBJ2-3|TRBV4-1
TGCGCCAGCAGCCTCATTCCCCCGGGGGATACGCAGTATTTT
CASSLIPPGDTQYF
>TRBD1|NA|TRBJ1-6|TRBV10-3
TGTGCCATCAGTGTGGACAGGGGCTCACCCCTCCACTTT
CAISVDRGSPLHF
>TRBD1|NA|TRBJ2-3|TRBV6-5
TGTGCCAGCAGCCGCGACAGGGCTAGCACAGATACGCAGTATTTT
CASSRDRASTDTQYF
>NA|NA|TRBJ1-2|TRBV5-6
TGTGCCAGCAGCTTGCAAACAGGGGGCTACACCTTC
CASSLQTGGYTF
>NA|once|TRBJ2-2|TRBV9
TGTGCCAGCAGCGCGGCCAGTTCGTACGGGGAGCTGTTTTTT
CASSAASSYGELFF
>NA|NA|TRBJ1-5|TRBV6-5
TGTGCCAGCAGGAGACAGCGGGATCAGCCCCAGCATTTT
CASRRQRDQPQHF
>TRBD1|NA|TRBJ1-6|TRBV2
TGTGCCAGCAACCTACAGGGGACAATTTCACCCCTCCACTTT
CASNLQGTISPLHF
>NA|NA|TRBJ1-5|TRBV19
TGTGCCAGTAGTATTAGAGGGATTAGCAATCAGCCCCAGCATTTT
CASSIRGISNQPQHF
>NA|once|TRBJ1-2|TRBV18
TGTGCCAGCTCACCTACGGACACAAGAAATGGCTACACCTTC
CASSPTDTRNGYTF
>NA|NA|TRBJ2-1|TRBV9
TGTGCCAGCAGCGTAGTAGACGGACCGTCCTACAATGAGCAGTTCTTC
CASSVVDGPSYNEQFF
>NA|few|TRBJ1-2|TRBV2
TGTGCCAGCGGCAGCCGCTATGGCTACACCTTC
CASGSRYGYTF
>NA|NA|TRBJ1-2|TRBV27
TGTGCCAGCAGTTTATCCAACCTGGGGGACTATGGCTACACCTTC
CASSLSNLGDYGYTF
>TRBD1|NA|TRBJ2-7|TRBV29-1
TGCAGCGTTGAGACAGGGAGCGAGCAGTACTTC
CSVETGSEQYF
>NA|NA|TRBJ2-1|TRBV9
TGTGCCAGCAGCGTAGTCCCAAACAGCGGCAATGAGCAGTTCTTC
CASSVVPNSGNEQFF
>NA|NA|TRBJ2-5|TRBV5-4
TGTGCCAGCAGGGATGGGGGGTCGGTGGGTAGGGAGACCCAGTACTTC
CASRDGGSVGRETQYF
>NA|NA|TRBJ1-1|TRBV5-4
TGTGCCAGCAGCCGAAGAAACGAGAACACTGAAGCTTTCTTT
CASSRRNENTEAFF
>TRBD2|NA|TRBJ2-3|TRBV15
TGTGCCACCAGCAGCCAGCGGGAGTTAGGAGATACGCAGTATTTT
CATSSQRELGDTQYF
>TRBD1|NA|TRBJ2-7|TRBV5-6
TGTGCCAGCAGACGGGACAGCTACGAGCAGTACTTC
CASRRDSYEQYF
>NA|NA|TRBJ1-2|TRBV5-6
TGTGCCAGCAGCTCCCGACCCTATGGCTACACCTTC
CASSSRPYGYTF
>NA|NA|TRBJ1-3|TRBV2
TGTGCCAGCAGACAGCTCTCTGGAAACACCATATATTTT
CASRQLSGNTIYF
>TRBD2|NA|TRBJ2-1|TRBV5-4
TGTGCCAGCAGCTTGGTGAGGACTAGCGGGGGGGCACCCGAGCAGTTCTTC
CASSLVRTSGGAPEQFF
>NA|NA|TRBJ2-7|TRBV15
TGTGCCACCAGCAGAGACTTTGTGGGGGATACCTACGAGCAGTACTTC
CATSRDFVGDTYEQYF
>NA|NA|TRBJ2-1|TRBV10-3
TGTGCCATCCAGGCAAGGGGGGGTTCCTACAATGAGCAGTTCTTC
CAIQARGGSYNEQFF
>NA|NA|TRBJ1-3|TRBV12-5
TGTGCTAGTGGTTTGGTACCGGCCTCTGGAAACACCATATATTTT
CASGLVPASGNTIYF
>NA|NA|TRBJ1-6|TRBV10-3
TGTGCCACCCAGACAGATCATAATTCACCCCTCCACTTT
CATQTDHNSPLHF
>NA|NA|TRBJ1-2|TRBV19
TGTGCCAGTAGCCCTGGACGCACAAAGGGCTATGGCTACACCTTC
CASSPGRTKGYGYTF
>NA|NA|TRBJ1-1|TRBV29-1
TGCAGCGTTGACAGGGGAACTGAAGCTTTCTTT
CSVDRGTEAFF
>TRBD2|NA|TRBJ2-3|TRBV7-2
TGTGCCAGCAGCCCGCCGGGACTAGGCGGAGCGGATACGCAGTATTTT
CASSPPGLGGADTQYF
>NA|NA|TRBJ2-7|TRBV7-2
TGTGCCAGCAGCTTAGCATCAGGGGCTGGATCCTACGAGCAGTACTTC
CASSLASGAGSYEQYF
>TRBD1|NA|TRBJ2-7|TRBV27
TGTGCCAGCAGTTTACGGGTCAGGGGGTCCTACGAGCAGTACTTC
CASSLRVRGSYEQYF
>TRBD1|NA|TRBJ1-2|TRBV2
TGTGCCAGCACTCGGGACAGGGCATATTCACCGAGCGATGGCTATGGCTACACCTTC
CASTRDRAYSPSDGYGYTF
>TRBD1|NA|TRBJ2-2|TRBV5-1
TGCGCCAGCAGCGACGGACAGGCGAACACCGGGGAGCTGTTTTTT
CASSDGQANTGELFF
>NA|NA|TRBJ2-7|TRBV10-3
TGTGCCATCAGGGGGTCCAACCAGCCAGGAGGGTACTTC
CAIRGSNQPGGYF
>NA|NA|TRBJ1-2|TRBV7-9
TGTGCCAGCAGCTTAGCCGGGGTCTACTTTAACTATGGCTACACCTTC
CASSLAGVYFNYGYTF
>NA|NA|TRBJ1-2|TRBV7-2
TGTGCCAGCAGCTTAGCACCACTCTATGGCTACACCTTC
CASSLAPLYGYTF
>NA|NA|TRBJ2-7|TRBV4-1
TGCGCCAGCAGCCAGGGGCCGTACGAGCAGTACTTC
CASSQGPYEQYF
>NA|few|TRBJ1-3|TRBV2
TGTGCCAGCAGCCCCAGGGTGGCCGGAAACACCATATATTTT
CASSPRVAGNTIYF
>TRBD2|NA|TRBJ2-5|TRBV6-6
TGTGCCAGCAGCCTCGGGGCGGGAGTAGGAGAGACCCAGTACTTC
CASSLGAGVGETQYF
>NA|NA|TRBJ2-7|TRBV6-1
TGTGCCAGCAGTGTCAGGGACCGGGGCGAGCAGTACTTC
CASSVRDRGEQYF
>NA|NA|TRBJ1-2|TRBV7-2
TGTGCCAGCAGACTCCGACAGCCAGCTAACTATGGCTACACCTTC
CASRLRQPANYGYTF
>NA|NA|TRBJ2-2|TRBV18
TGTGCCAGCTCACCGCCTTCATCGCCAGGGAACACCGGGGAGCTGTTTTTT
CASSPPSSPGNTGELFF
>NA|NA|TRBJ2-1|TRBV5-1
TGCGCCAGCAGCTTGGAGACAGACTTGATAGGGAATGAGCAGTTCTTC
CASSLETDLIGNEQFF
>NA|NA|TRBJ2-1|TRBV9
TGTGCCAGCAGCCTTAGAGGAATAGTGATGGGTGATGAGCAGTTCTTC
CASSLRGIVMGDEQFF
>NA|NA|TRBJ2-1|TRBV30
TGTGCCTGGAGTGACACCTACAATGAGCAGTTCTTC
CAWSDTYNEQFF
>NA|NA|TRBJ2-7|TRBV7-2
TGTGCCAGCACCCTCCCGACTGTATACGAGCAGTACTTC
CASTLPTVYEQYF
>TRBD1|NA|TRBJ2-2|TRBV7-2
TGTGCCAGCAGCGTAGAGGGGACAGTGGGACGGGAGCTGTTTTTT
CASSVEGTVGRELFF
>NA|NA|TRBJ2-7|TRBV19
TGTGCCAGTAGTCTAAAATCTGTCGGGGGGACATACGAGCAGTACTTC
CASSLKSVGGTYEQYF
>TRBD1|NA|TRBJ1-4|TRBV28
TGTGCCAGCAGTTTGATAGGGACAGGGAATAATGAAAAACTGTTTTTT
CASSLIGTGNNEKLFF